These T cell receptor beta chains were read from a single sample in a study of response to subunit inactivated influenza vaccine. In TCRdb, the RT-PCR reads were re-called with MiXCR into one record per CDR3 protein. The table lists hundreds of thousands of distinct CDR3 sequences, 14% of them singletons. Sequencing was performed on PBMCs from blood, taken approximately 15 days before vaccination. Source of these receptors: a man between 50 and 59 years old who received an inactivated influenza vaccine. CDR3s include the opening cysteine and the closing phenylalanine or tryptophan. The D gene is left open where the match is weak. Clone sizes are given selectively: once, few, many, or a class where the clone is expanded.

v_gene	abundance	d_gene	j_gene	CDR3aa	CDR3nt
TRBV7-8	NA	NA	TRBJ2-1	CASSTGGYEQFF	TGTGCCAGCAGCACCGGAGGGTATGAGCAGTTCTTC
TRBV28	few	TRBD1	TRBJ2-1	CASSLSGGAEQFF	TGTGCCAGCAGTCTGTCAGGGGGCGCAGAGCAGTTCTTC
TRBV7-6	NA	TRBD2	TRBJ2-1	CASSWGLAGGSSYNEQFF	TGTGCCAGCAGCTGGGGACTAGCGGGGGGATCCTCCTACAATGAGCAGTTCTTC
TRBV9	NA	NA	TRBJ2-3	CATGGGSSTDTQYF	TGTGCCACCGGAGGGGGGTCTAGCACAGATACGCAGTATTTT
TRBV5-1	NA	NA	TRBJ2-3	CASSLAGGKGTDTQYF	TGCGCCAGCAGCTTGGCAGGGGGGAAAGGGACAGATACGCAGTATTTT
TRBV5-1	few	NA	TRBJ2-2	CASRGTGTNTGELFF	TGCGCCAGCAGGGGGACCGGGACTAACACCGGGGAGCTGTTTTTT
TRBV5-1	NA	NA	TRBJ2-7	CASSLVPGEGYEQYF	TGCGCCAGCAGCTTGGTACCGGGAGAAGGCTACGAGCAGTACTTC
TRBV6-2/TRBV6-3	NA	NA	TRBJ1-1	CVIRGAMNTEAFF	TGTGTAATTCGCGGGGCCATGAACACTGAAGCTTTCTTT
TRBV5-1	many	NA	TRBJ1-1	CASSLTTTEGQAFF	TGCGCCAGCAGCTTGACTACTACCGAGGGTCAAGCTTTCTTT
TRBV7-9	few	NA	TRBJ1-3	CASSLYLPTASGNTIYF	TGTGCCAGCAGCCTCTATCTTCCGACAGCCTCTGGAAACACCATATATTTT
TRBV6-2/TRBV6-3	NA	NA	TRBJ2-1	CASRWINEQFF	TGTGCCAGCAGATGGATCAATGAGCAGTTCTTC
TRBV29-1	NA	NA	TRBJ2-7	CSVIPSRSEQYF	TGCAGCGTGATCCCCTCCAGGTCCGAGCAGTACTTC
TRBV6-2/TRBV6-3	few	TRBD1	TRBJ2-7	CASSHRTDRVISYEQYF	TGTGCCAGCAGCCACCGCACCGACAGGGTGATATCCTACGAGCAGTACTTC
TRBV12-3/TRBV12-4	few	NA	TRBJ1-2	CASRRAPANYGYTF	TGTGCCAGCAGGCGGGCCCCAGCTAACTATGGCTACACCTTC
TRBV12-3/TRBV12-4	few	TRBD1	TRBJ1-1	CASRFGWDRQNTEAFF	TGTGCCAGCAGGTTCGGATGGGACAGACAGAACACTGAAGCTTTCTTT
TRBV15	many	NA	TRBJ2-2	CATSSNLGQWTGELFF	TGTGCCACCAGCAGTAATTTGGGGCAGTGGACCGGGGAGCTGTTTTTT
TRBV20-1	NA	NA	TRBJ2-7	CSARSGGYEQYF	TGCAGTGCGAGGAGTGGGGGTTACGAGCAGTACTTC
TRBV20-1	few	TRBD2	TRBJ2-1	CSASKGLAGGPRYNEQFF	TGCAGTGCTAGCAAGGGACTAGCGGGAGGGCCCAGGTACAATGAGCAGTTCTTC
TRBV10-3	NA	TRBD2	TRBJ2-7	CAISGLLAGGDEQYF	TGTGCCATCAGTGGGCTCCTAGCGGGGGGGGACGAGCAGTACTTC
TRBV10-2	few	TRBD1	TRBJ2-1	CASSQGVEQFF	TGCGCCAGCAGTCAGGGGGTTGAGCAGTTCTTC
TRBV28	many	NA	TRBJ1-4	CASSWWASNEKLFF	TGTGCCAGCAGTTGGTGGGCCTCCAATGAAAAACTGTTTTTT
TRBV2	NA	NA	TRBJ1-1	CASSAEGNTEAFF	TGTGCCAGCAGTGCGGAGGGCAACACTGAAGCTTTCTTT
TRBV3-1	NA	NA	TRBJ1-2	CASSQDPAESLSYYGYTF	TGTGCCAGCAGCCAAGACCCCGCAGAGTCATTATCCTACTATGGCTACACCTTC
TRBV2	many	NA	TRBJ2-7	CASSAHLYEQYF	TGTGCCAGCAGTGCACACCTCTACGAGCAGTACTTC
TRBV29-1	NA	NA	TRBJ1-1	CSVRDFTNTEAFF	TGCAGCGTGCGGGACTTTACGAACACTGAAGCTTTCTTT
TRBV4-2	NA	NA	TRBJ1-4	CASSQDRAQGMGEKLFF	TGTGCCAGCAGCCAAGATCGAGCTCAGGGGATGGGTGAAAAACTGTTTTTT
TRBV28	few	NA	TRBJ1-5	CASSPSGGFNQPQHF	TGTGCCAGCAGTCCGAGCGGCGGATTCAATCAGCCCCAGCATTTT
TRBV9	NA	NA	TRBJ2-3	CASSVSAGHSTDTQYF	TGTGCCAGCAGCGTAAGCGCGGGGCATAGCACAGATACGCAGTATTTT
TRBV12-3/TRBV12-4	NA	TRBD1	TRBJ1-4	CASSTGTGGKKLFF	TGTGCCAGCAGTACAGGGACAGGGGGCAAAAAACTGTTTTTT
TRBV7-9	few	TRBD1	TRBJ2-6	CASSNGTARANVLTF	TGTGCCAGCAGCAACGGGACAGCCCGGGCCAACGTCCTGACTTTC
TRBV6-2/TRBV6-3	few	TRBD2	TRBJ2-1	CASTDGAGGLDEQFF	TGTGCCAGCACCGACGGCGCGGGAGGATTGGATGAGCAGTTCTTC
TRBV19	few	TRBD2	TRBJ2-5	CASSIGGGMIETQYF	TGTGCCAGTAGTATAGGCGGGGGGATGATTGAGACCCAGTACTTC
TRBV19	few	TRBD1	TRBJ1-5	CASSIGGDSRTRNQPQHF	TGTGCCAGTAGTATCGGCGGGGACAGCCGAACGCGGAATCAGCCCCAGCATTTT
TRBV12-3/TRBV12-4	NA	NA	TRBJ2-4	CASRSSDIQYF	TGTGCCAGCAGATCCTCCGACATTCAGTACTTC
TRBV29-1	many	TRBD2	TRBJ2-7	CSVAPSGNYEQYF	TGCAGCGTTGCACCAAGCGGGAACTACGAGCAGTACTTC
TRBV9	NA	NA	TRBJ2-6	CASSVNHFHSGANVLTF	TGTGCCAGCAGCGTAAACCACTTCCACTCTGGGGCCAACGTCCTGACTTTC
TRBV6-1	NA	NA	TRBJ2-7	CASSPGSRAYEQYF	TGTGCCAGCAGTCCCGGGAGCCGTGCCTACGAGCAGTACTTC
TRBV28	few	NA	TRBJ2-2	CASSFSGIANTGELFF	TGTGCCAGCAGTTTTTCTGGGATCGCGAACACCGGGGAGCTGTTTTTT
TRBV12-3/TRBV12-4	few	NA	TRBJ2-3	CASSLRLLTDTQYF	TGTGCCAGCAGTTTAAGGCTGCTCACAGATACGCAGTATTTT
TRBV11-2	few	NA	TRBJ2-7	CASRPWTGTHEQYF	TGTGCCAGCAGGCCCTGGACTGGGACCCACGAGCAGTACTTC
TRBV5-6	many	NA	TRBJ2-7	CASSLRGDPYEQYF	TGTGCCAGCAGCTTGCGAGGGGATCCCTACGAGCAGTACTTC
TRBV12-3/TRBV12-4	NA	NA	TRBJ2-1	CASSLYAAGGEQFF	TGTGCCAGCAGTTTATACGCAGCCGGCGGTGAGCAGTTCTTC
TRBV18	many	NA	TRBJ2-7	CASSPAHGPYEQYF	TGTGCCAGCTCACCGGCTCACGGTCCCTACGAGCAGTACTTC
TRBV12-3/TRBV12-4	many	TRBD2	TRBJ2-1	CASIHTGTSLNEQFF	TGTGCCAGCATCCATACCGGGACTAGCTTGAATGAGCAGTTCTTC
TRBV20-1	few	NA	TRBJ2-3	CSASSPWSTDTQYF	TGCAGTGCTAGTTCCCCGTGGAGCACAGATACGCAGTATTTT
TRBV11-2	many	TRBD2	TRBJ2-5	CASSISSGSQETQYF	TGTGCCAGCAGCATTTCTAGCGGGAGCCAAGAGACCCAGTACTTC
TRBV30	NA	TRBD1	TRBJ2-5	CAWSPQGVETQYF	TGTGCCTGGTCCCCTCAGGGGGTGGAGACCCAGTACTTC
TRBV28	few	NA	TRBJ2-5	CASSFLPFSDSLGETQYF	TGTGCCAGCAGTTTCCTGCCGTTTTCTGATTCCCTAGGGGAGACCCAGTACTTC